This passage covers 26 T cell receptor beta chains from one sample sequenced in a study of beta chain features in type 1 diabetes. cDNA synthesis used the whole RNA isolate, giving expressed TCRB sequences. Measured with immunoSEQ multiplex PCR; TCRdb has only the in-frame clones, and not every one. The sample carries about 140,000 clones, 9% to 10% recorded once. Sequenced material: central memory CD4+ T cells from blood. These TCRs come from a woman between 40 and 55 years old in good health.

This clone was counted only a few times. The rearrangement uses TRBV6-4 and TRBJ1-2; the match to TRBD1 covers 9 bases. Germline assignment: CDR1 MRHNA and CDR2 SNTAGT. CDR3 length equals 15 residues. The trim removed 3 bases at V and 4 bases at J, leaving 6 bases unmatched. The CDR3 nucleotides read TGTGCCAGCAGTGAACAGGGGGCGCGAGGCTATGGCTACACCTTC. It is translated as CASSEQGARGYGYTF.

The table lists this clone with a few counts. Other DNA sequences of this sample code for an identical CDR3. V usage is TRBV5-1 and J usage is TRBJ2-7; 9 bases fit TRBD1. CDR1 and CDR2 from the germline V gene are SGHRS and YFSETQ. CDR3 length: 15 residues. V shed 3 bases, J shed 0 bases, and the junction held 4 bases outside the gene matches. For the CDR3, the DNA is TGCGCCAGCAGCTCCCTACAGGGGGCCTCCTACGAGCAGTACTTC. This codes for CASSSLQGASYEQYF.

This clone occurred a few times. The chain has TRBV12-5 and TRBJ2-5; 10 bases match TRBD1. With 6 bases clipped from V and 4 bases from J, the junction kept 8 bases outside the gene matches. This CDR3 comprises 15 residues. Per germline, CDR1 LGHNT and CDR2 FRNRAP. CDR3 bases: TGTGCTAGTGGCCCCGACAGGGGGCTGGGAGAGACCCAGTACTTC. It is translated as CASGPDRGLGETQYF.

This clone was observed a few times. CDR3: CASSLGGSLYNEQFF. In nucleotides, the CDR3 is TGTGCCAGCAGCTTAGGCGGGAGCCTCTACAATGAGCAGTTCTTC. V gene TRBV11-2 combines with J gene TRBJ2-1; 7 bases are a match to TRBD2. V lost 1 base to trimming and J lost 3 bases; unmatched junction nucleotides: 3. CDR3 size: 15 residues. Germline V gene data show CDR1 as SGHAT and CDR2 as FQNNGV.

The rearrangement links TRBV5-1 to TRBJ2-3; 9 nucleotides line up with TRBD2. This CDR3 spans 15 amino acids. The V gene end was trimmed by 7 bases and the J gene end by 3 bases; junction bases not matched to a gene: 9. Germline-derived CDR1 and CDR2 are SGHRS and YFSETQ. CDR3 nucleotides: TGCGCCAGCGCCTTGCGGGGGGGGCAGACAGATACGCAGTATTTT. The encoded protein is CASALRGGQTDTQYF.

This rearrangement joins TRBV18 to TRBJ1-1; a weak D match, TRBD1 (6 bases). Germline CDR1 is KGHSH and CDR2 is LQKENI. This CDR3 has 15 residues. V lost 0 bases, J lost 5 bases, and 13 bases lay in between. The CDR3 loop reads CASSPPSQGRTEAFF. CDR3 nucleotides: TGTGCCAGCTCACCACCGTCCCAGGGGCGAACTGAAGCTTTCTTT.

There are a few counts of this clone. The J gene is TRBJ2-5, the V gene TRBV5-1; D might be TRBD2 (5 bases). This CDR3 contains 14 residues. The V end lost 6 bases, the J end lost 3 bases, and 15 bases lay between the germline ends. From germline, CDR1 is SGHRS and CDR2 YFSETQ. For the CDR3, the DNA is TGCGCCAGCACCCAGACCGGGATGGAAGAGACCCAGTACTTC. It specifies CASTQTGMEETQYF.

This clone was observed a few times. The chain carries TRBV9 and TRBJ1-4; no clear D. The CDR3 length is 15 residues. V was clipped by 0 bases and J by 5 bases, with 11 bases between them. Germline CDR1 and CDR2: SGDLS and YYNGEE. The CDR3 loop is CASSVDDRGNEKLFF. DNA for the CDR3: TGTGCCAGCAGCGTAGACGACCGCGGGAATGAAAAACTGTTTTTT.

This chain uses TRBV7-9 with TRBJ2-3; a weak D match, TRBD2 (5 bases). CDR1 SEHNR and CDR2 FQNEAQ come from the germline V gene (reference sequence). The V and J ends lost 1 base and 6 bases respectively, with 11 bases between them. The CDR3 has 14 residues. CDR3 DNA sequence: TGTGCCAGCAGCTTAGTGGCTAGCAGGGATACGCAGTATTTT. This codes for CASSLVASRDTQYF.

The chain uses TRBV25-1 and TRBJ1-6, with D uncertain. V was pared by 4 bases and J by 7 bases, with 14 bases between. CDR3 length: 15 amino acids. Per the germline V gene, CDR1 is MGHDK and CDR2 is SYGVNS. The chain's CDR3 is CASSVLPNGNSPLHF. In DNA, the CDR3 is TGTGCCAGCAGTGTACTACCGAACGGCAATTCACCCCTCCACTTT.

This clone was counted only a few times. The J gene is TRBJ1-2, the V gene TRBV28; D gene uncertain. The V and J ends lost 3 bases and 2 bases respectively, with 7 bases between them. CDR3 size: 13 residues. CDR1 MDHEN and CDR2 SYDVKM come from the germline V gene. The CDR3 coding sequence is TGTGCCAGCAGTTTGGAGGAGAACTATGGCTACACCTTC. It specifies CASSLEENYGYTF.

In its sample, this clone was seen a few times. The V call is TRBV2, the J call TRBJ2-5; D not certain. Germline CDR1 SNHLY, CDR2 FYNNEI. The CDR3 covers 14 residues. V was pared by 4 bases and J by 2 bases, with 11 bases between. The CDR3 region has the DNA TGTGCCAGCAGTGGCGGATTCTCTCAAGAGACCCAGTACTTC. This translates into CASSGGFSQETQYF.

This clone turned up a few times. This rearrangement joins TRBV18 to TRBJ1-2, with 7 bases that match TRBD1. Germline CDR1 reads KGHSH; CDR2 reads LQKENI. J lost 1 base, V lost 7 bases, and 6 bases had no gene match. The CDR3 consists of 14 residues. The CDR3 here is CASFGQDGNYGYTF. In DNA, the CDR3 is TGTGCCAGCTTTGGACAGGATGGTAACTATGGCTACACCTTC.

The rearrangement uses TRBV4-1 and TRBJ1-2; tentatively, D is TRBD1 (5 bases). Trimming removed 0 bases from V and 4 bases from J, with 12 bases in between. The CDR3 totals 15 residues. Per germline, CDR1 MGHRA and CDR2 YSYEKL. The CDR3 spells CASSQDQQGLYGYTF. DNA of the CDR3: TGCGCCAGCAGCCAAGATCAGCAGGGCCTCTATGGCTACACCTTC.

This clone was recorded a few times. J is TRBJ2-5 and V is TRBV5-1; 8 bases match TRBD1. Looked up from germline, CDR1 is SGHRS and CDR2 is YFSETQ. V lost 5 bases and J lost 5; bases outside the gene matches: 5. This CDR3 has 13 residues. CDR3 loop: CASRGQGGETQYF. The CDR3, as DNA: TGCGCCAGCAGAGGACAGGGTGGCGAGACCCAGTACTTC.

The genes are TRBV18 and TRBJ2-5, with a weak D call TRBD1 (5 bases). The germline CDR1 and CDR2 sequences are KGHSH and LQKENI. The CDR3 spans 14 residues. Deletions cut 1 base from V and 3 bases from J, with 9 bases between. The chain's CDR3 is CASSPRRREETQYF. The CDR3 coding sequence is TGTGCCAGCTCACCACGCCGCAGGGAAGAGACCCAGTACTTC.

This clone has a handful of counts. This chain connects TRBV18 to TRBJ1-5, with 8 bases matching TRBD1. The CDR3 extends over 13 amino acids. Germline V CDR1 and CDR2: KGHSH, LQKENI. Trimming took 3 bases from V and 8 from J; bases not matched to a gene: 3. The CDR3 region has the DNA TGTGCCAGCTCACCGGACAGGGCAGAGCCCCAGCATTTT. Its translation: CASSPDRAEPQHF.

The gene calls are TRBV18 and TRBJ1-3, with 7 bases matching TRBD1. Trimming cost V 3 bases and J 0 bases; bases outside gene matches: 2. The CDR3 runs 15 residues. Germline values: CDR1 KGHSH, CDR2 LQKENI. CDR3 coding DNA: TGTGCCAGCTCACCGGACAGGTTCTCTGGAAACACCATATATTTT. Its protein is CASSPDRFSGNTIYF. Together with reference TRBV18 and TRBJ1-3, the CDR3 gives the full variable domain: NAGVMQNPRHLVRRRGQEARLRCSPMKGHSHVYWYRQLPEEGLKFMVYLQKENIIDESGMPKERFSAEFPKEGPSILRIQQVVRGDSAAYFCASSPDRFSGNTIYFGEGSWLTVV.

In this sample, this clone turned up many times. CDR3 amino acids: CASRGTGSSPLHF. The CDR3 DNA reads TGTGCCAGCAGAGGGACAGGGAGTTCACCCCTCCACTTT. The chain joins TRBV7-2 to TRBJ1-6, with TRBD1 matching 9 bases. Germline V gives CDR1 SGHTA, CDR2 FQGNSA. This CDR3 is 13 amino acids long. V shed 6 bases, J shed 9 bases, and the junction held 3 bases outside the gene matches.

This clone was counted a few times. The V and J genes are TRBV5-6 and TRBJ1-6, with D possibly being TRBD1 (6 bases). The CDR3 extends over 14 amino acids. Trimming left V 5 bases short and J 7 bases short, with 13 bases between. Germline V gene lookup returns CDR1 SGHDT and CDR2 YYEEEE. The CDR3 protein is CASRRDQGNSPLHF. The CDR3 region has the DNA TGTGCCAGCAGGCGTGACCAGGGGAATTCACCCCTCCACTTT.

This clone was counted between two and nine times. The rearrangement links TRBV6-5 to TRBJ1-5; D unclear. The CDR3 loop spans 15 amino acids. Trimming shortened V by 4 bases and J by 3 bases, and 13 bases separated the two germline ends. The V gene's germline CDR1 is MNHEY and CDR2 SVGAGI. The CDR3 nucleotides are TGTGCCAGCAGTTCTTACCACCGGGTCAATCAGCCCCAGCATTTT. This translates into CASSSYHRVNQPQHF.

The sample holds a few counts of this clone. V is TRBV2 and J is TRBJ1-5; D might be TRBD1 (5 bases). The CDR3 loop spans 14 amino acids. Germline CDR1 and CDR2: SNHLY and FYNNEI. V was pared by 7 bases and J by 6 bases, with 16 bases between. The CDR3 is CASIPDTGGQPQHF. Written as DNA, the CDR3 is TGTGCCAGCATCCCGGACACTGGCGGTCAGCCCCAGCATTTT.

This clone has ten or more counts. Here the CDR3 reads CASSLFSGLAKNIQYF. The CDR3 DNA reads as TGTGCCAGCAGCTTGTTTAGCGGCTTAGCCAAAAACATTCAGTACTTC. The chain joins TRBV5-6 to TRBJ2-4, with a possible D match to TRBD2 (6 bases). Trimming took 1 base from V and 0 from J, leaving 11 bases between them. The length of the CDR3 is 16 residues. Per the germline V gene, CDR1 is SGHDT and CDR2 is YYEEEE. The whole variable domain, remainder taken from reference TRBV5-6 and TRBJ2-4, is DAGVTQSPTHLIKTRGQQVTLRCSPKSGHDTVSWYQQALGQGPQFIFQYYEEEERQRGNFPDRFSGHQFPNYSSELNVNALLLGDSALYLCASSLFSGLAKNIQYFGAGTRLSVL.

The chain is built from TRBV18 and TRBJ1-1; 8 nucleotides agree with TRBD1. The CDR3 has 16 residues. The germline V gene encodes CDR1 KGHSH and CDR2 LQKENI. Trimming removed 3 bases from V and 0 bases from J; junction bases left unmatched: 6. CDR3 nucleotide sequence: TGTGCCAGCTCACCCGGGACAGGTAATATGAACACTGAAGCTTTCTTT. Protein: CASSPGTGNMNTEAFF.

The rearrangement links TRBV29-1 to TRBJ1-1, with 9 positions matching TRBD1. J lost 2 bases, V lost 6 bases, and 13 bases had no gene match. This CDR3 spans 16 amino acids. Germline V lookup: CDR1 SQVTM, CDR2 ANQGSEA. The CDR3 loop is CSVGGRDRVGNTEAFF. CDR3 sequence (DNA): TGCAGCGTCGGGGGCCGGGACAGGGTGGGAAACACTGAAGCTTTCTTT.

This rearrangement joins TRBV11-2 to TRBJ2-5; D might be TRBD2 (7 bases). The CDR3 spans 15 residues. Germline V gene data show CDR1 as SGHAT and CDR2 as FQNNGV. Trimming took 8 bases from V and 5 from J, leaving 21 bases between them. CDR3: CASGNRGGAGETQYF. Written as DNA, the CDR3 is TGTGCCAGCGGCAACCGAGGGGGGGCCGGGGAGACCCAGTACTTC.